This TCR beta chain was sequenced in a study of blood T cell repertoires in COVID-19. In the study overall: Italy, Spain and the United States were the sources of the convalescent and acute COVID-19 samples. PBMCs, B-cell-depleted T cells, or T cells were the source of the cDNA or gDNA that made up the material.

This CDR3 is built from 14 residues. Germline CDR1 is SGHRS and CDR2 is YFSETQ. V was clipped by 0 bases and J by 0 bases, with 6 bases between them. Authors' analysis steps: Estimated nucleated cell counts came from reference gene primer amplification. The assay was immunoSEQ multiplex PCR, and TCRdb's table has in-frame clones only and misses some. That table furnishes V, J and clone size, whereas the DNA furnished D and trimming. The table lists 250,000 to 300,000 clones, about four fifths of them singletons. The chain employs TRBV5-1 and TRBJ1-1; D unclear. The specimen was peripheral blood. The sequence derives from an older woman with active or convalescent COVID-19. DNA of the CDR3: TGCGCCAGCAGCTTGGAACACATGAACACTGAAGCTTTCTTT. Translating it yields CASSLEHMNTEAFF.